This paragraph reports one T cell receptor (beta chain). No cognate antigen has been identified for it. Base qualities are missing; no much larger clone stands one base away. The CDR3 spans 14 residues, from the cysteine through the phenylalanine. The entry retains the CDR3 DNA only, 42 bases that are in frame from base 1. Germline trimming amounts to 7 bases on V and 4 bases on J, with 6 as the count of junction bases outside the gene matches. Based on the germline V gene (reference sequence), the CDR1 and CDR2 sequences are LNHDA and SQIVND. The sample originates from a study of long-term antiretroviral therapy in people with HIV (dated by TCRdb to between 2020 and 2023). Context from the whole study: The earliest samples were collected approximately a decade before the 2015 WHO recommendation for immediate ART, a period when ART was typically delayed until CD4 counts fell. A retrospective serial study tested whether ART initiation and durable HIV suppression were associated with changes in peripheral blood TRB repertoire composition and diversity. From fewer than 35 adults with confirmed HIV infection, the cohort provided some 200 cryopreserved PBMC samples, gathered serially across a mean of approximately six years (range 1-12). About 35% of the 30 participants with HIV were female. Test extractions of a monoclonal T-cell line alongside 30 or so polyclonal samples showed no cross-contamination during QIAcube processing. Study-wide findings and limitations: Expanded TRB clones identified before ART initiation dominated the repertoire across all time points, though the dominance fluctuated and decreased in many PLHIV after ART. No data were available on ART adherence, viral resistance or therapy changes, limiting inferences about post-ART repertoire changes. Starting ART was linked to a significant rise in TRB diversity, yet even with long-term ART the diversity remained significantly lower than in transplant donor controls. Because cell numbers in pre-ART samples were limited, unsorted PBMC were profiled instead of sorted CD4+ and CD8+ T cells. Because PBMC availability was limited, only the TCR beta chain was sequenced, with no alpha chain pairing. Samples dated from the mid-2000s to the late 2010s, and the ART regimens used may be less effective than current ones. HIV repertoires had narrower CDR3 length ranges than controls, and the network structure suggested an antigen-experienced repertoire that shifted only slightly toward naive after ART.

To be included, a participant needed at least one PBMC sample from before ART initiation plus at least two post-ART samples. Every participant with HIV received treatment in the United States of America. Before DNA extraction, cryopreserved samples of about 1-11 million PBMC were thawed and then washed. At the time of the earliest PBMC sample, participants with HIV were aged between about 23 and 54 years. PBMC samples from each participant spanned 1-4 timepoints before ART initiation and 2-8 timepoints after ART initiation, with a median of 7 samples. For every participant, serial HIV viral load, CD4+ T-cell count, ART history and demographic data were obtained. A Qiagen kit on a QIAcube was used to extract genomic DNA from unsorted PBMC, with samples processed in batches of 12. Sequencing of the TRB variable region was done with the immunoSEQ hsTCRB v3.0 assay at survey level resolution. The targeted TRB sequencing depth was roughly 35,000-50,000 T-cell genomes per sample. Pooled TRB libraries were sequenced on an Illumina MiSeq with a v3 150-cycle kit. In the source study's methods: Repertoire analysis was run in R within a reproducible Nextflow workflow that covered QC, data transformation and analysis. LymphoSeq2, an R package for exploring AIRR-Seq data, was used to implement the custom analyses. After excluding a few samples that yielded fewer than 5000 total TRB sequences, fewer than 200 HIV repertoires remained for analysis. Of the 188 retained HIV repertoires, 55 to 60 were collected before and about 130 after ART initiation. Each repertoire was downsampled to 5000 TRB nucleotide sequences, and summary statistics were averaged across 100 downsampling iterations. Only TRB sequences with CDR3 regions of at least seven amino acids were retained for analysis. Two measures captured diversity: a Shannon entropy-derived clonality score and the Gini coefficient. In the repertoire networks, any two of the top 5000 CDR3 amino acid sequences were linked whenever the two sequences differed by an edit distance of one. For TRB CDR3 amino acid sequences, antigen specificity groups and MHC restriction were predicted with GLIPH2. To flag known associations with CMV, EBV, HIV or tissue antigens, CDR3 amino acid sequences were compared against VDJdb and McPAS-TCR. Pre-ART, post-ART and control groups were compared with Wilcoxon signed-rank tests and Holm-Bonferroni correction. TCRdb stores this immuneACCESS table with in-frame sequences only. Part of the clones is absent; in the studies checked, under half of the shortfall reflects unresolved V genes, and no reason is known for the rest. V and J calls and clone size come straight from that table; D and trimming were deduced from the DNA. The sample table contains over 10,000 clones; only one count was recorded for approximately 90% of them. The top ten constitute 20% to 25% of the sample.

The chain uses TRBV19 and TRBJ2-1; 8 nucleotides in the junction match TRBD1. Source: unsorted PBMCs, taken 2.1 years after starting antiretroviral therapy. The clonotype was recovered from a woman between 40 and 50 years old with HIV. The nucleotide sequence is TGTGCCAGTACCGGGACAGGAACTTACAATGAGCAGTTCTTC. Its translation is CASTGTGTYNEQFF.